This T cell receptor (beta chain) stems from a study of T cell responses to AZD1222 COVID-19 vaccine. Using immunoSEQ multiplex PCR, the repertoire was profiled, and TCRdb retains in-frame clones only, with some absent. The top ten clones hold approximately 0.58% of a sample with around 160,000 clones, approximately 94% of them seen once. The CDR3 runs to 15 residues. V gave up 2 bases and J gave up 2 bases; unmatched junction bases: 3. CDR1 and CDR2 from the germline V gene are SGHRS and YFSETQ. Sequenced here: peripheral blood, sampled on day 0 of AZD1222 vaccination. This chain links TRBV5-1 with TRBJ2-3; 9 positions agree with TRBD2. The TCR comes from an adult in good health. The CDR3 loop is CASSLIAGDTDTQYF. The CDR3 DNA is TGCGCCAGCAGCTTAATAGCGGGAGACACAGATACGCAGTATTTT.